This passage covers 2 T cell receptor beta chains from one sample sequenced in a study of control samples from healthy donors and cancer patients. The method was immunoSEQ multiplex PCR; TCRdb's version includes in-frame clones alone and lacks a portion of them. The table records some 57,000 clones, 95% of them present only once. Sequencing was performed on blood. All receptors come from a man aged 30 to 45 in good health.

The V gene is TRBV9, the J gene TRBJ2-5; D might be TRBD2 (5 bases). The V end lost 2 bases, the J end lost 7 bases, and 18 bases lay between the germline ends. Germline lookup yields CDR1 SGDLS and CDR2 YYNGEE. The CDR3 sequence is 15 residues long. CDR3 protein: CASSVMSADSRTQYF. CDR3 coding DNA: TGTGCCAGCAGCGTCATGAGTGCGGACTCGCGGACCCAGTACTTC.

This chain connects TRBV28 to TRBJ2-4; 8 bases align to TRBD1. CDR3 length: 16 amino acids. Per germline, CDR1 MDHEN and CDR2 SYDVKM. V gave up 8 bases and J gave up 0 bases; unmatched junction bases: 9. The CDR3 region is CASGPQGELAKNIQYF. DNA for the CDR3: TGTGCCAGCGGACCACAGGGGGAACTAGCCAAAAACATTCAGTACTTC.